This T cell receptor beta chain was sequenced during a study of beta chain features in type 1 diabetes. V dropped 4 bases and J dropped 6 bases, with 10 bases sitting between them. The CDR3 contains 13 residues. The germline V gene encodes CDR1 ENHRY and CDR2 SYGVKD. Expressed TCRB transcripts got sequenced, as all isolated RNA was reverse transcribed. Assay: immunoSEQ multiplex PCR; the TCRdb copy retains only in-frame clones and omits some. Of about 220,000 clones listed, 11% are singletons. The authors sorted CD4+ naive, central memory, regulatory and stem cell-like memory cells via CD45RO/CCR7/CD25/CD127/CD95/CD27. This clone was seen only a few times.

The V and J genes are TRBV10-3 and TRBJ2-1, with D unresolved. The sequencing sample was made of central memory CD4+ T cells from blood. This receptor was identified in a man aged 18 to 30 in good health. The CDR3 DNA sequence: TGTGCCATCAGTGTCAATAGTGCCAATGAGCAGTTCTTC. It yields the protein CAISVNSANEQFF.